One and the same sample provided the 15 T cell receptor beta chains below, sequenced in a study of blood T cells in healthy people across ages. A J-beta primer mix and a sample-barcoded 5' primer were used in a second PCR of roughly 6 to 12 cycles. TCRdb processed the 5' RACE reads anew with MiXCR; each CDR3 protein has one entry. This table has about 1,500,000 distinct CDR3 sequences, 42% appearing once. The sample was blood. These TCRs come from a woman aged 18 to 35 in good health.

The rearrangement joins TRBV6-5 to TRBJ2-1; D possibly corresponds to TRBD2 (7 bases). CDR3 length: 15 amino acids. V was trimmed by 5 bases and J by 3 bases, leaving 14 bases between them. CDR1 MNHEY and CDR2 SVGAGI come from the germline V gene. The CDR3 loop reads CASSRAGADYNEQFF. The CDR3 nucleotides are TGTGCCAGCAGTCGGGCGGGGGCAGACTACAATGAGCAGTTCTTC.

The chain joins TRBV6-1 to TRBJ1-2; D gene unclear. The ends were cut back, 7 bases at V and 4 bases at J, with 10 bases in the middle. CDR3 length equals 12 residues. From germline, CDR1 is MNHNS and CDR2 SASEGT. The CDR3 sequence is CASMTLTYGYTF. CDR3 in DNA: TGTGCCAGCATGACCCTAACCTATGGCTACACCTTC.

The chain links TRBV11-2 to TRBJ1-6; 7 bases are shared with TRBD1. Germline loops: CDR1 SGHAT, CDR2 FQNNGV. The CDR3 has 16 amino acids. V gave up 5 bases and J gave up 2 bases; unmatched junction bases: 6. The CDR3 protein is CASSNTGAAYNSPLHF. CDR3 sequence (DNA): TGTGCCAGCAGCAACACAGGGGCCGCCTATAATTCACCCCTCCACTTT. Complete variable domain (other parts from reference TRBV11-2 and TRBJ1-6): EAGVAQSPRYKIIEKRQSVAFWCNPISGHATLYWYQQILGQGPKLLIQFQNNGVVDDSQLPKDRFSAERLKGVDSTLKIQPAKLEDSAVYLCASSNTGAAYNSPLHFGNGTRLTVT.

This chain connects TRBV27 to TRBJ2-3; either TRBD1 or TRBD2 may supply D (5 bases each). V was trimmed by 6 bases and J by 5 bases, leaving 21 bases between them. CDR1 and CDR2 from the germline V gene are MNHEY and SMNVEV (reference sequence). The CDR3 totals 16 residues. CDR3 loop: CASRPVLRDPKDTQYF. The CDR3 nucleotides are TGTGCCAGCAGACCTGTCCTCAGGGACCCCAAAGATACGCAGTATTTT.

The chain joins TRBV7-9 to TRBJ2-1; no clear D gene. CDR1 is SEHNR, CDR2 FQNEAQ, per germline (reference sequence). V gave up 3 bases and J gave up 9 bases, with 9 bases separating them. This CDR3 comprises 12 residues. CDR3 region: CASSLHPSEQFF. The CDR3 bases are TGTGCCAGCAGCTTGCATCCCAGTGAGCAGTTCTTC.

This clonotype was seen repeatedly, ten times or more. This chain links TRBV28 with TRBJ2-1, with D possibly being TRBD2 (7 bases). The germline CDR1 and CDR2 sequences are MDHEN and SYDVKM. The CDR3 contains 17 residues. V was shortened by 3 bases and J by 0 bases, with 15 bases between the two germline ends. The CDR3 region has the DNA TGTGCCAGCAGTTTTGGCGGGGGCCCGAGCTCCTACAATGAGCAGTTCTTC. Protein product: CASSFGGGPSSYNEQFF.

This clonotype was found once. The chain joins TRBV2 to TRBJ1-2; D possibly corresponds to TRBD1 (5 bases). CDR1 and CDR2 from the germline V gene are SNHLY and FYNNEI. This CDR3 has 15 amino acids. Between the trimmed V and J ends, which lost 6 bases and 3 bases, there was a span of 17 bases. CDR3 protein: CASRRWQGRDYGYTF. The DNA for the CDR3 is TGTGCCAGCAGGCGGTGGCAGGGTAGAGACTATGGCTACACCTTC.

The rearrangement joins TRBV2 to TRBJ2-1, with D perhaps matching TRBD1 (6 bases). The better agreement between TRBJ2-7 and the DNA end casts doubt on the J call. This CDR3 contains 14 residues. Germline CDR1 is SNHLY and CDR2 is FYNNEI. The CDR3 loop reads CATSPGHGLIEQYF. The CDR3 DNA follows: TGTGCCACTAGTCCGGGACATGGGTTAATCGAGCAGTACTTC.

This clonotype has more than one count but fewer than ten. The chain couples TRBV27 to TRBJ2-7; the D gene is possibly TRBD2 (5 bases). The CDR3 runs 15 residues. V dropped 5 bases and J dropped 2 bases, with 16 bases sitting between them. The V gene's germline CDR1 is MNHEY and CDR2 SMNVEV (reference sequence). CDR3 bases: TGTGCCAGCAGTAAAGTCGGGAAAGGGACCTACGAGCAGTACTTC. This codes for CASSKVGKGTYEQYF.

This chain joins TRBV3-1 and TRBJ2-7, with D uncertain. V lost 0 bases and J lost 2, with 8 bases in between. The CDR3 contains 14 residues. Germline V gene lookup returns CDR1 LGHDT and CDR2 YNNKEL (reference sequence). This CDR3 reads CASSQDYNPYEQYF. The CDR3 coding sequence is TGTGCCAGCAGCCAAGACTACAACCCCTACGAGCAGTACTTC.

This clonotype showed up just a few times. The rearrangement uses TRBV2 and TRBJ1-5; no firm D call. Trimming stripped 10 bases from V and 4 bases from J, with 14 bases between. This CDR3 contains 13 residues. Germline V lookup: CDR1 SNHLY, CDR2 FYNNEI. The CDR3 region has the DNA TGTGCCACCACTTTGGCGTCTAATCAGCCCCAGCATTTT. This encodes CATTLASNQPQHF.

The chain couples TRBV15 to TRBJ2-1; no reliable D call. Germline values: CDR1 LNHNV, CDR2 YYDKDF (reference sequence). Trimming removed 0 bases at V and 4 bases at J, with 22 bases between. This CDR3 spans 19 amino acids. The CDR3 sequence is CATSRDSAREAGLYNEQFF. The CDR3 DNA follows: TGTGCCACCAGCAGAGATTCGGCTAGAGAGGCCGGGCTTTACAATGAGCAGTTCTTC.

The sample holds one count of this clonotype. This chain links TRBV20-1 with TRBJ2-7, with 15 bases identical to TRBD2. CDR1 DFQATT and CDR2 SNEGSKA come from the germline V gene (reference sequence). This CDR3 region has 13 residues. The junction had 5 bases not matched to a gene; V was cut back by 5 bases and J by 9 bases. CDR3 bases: TGCAGTGCTGACCGGACTAGCGGGGGGGGGCAGTACTTC. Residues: CSADRTSGGGQYF.

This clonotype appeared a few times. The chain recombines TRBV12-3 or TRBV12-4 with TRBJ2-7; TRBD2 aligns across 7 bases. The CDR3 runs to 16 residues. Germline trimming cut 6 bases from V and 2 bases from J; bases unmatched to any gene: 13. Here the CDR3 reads CASSKLGSGGPYEQYF. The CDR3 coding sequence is TGTGCCAGCAGCAAGTTAGGGTCGGGAGGCCCCTACGAGCAGTACTTC.

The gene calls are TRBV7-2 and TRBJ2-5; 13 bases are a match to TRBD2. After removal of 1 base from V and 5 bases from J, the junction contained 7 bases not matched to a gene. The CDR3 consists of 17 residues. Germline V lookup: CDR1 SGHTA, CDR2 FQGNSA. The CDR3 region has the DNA TGTGCCAGCAGCTTAGGTGGACTAGCGGGGGCCTTGGAGACCCAGTACTTC. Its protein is CASSLGGLAGALETQYF.